What follows is one TCR beta chain and its context. Its antigen is unidentified. Patients aged 18 to 65 had newly diagnosed hyperthyroidism that had lasted under 2 months. Diagnoses rested on clinical symptoms, serum thyroxine and TRAb, thyroid ultrasound and orbital computed tomography. It was RNA transcripts that yielded the amplified TCR beta CDR3 regions. With the HTBI primer set, the TCR CDR3 went through a first round of RT-PCR. TCRdb used MiXCR to reprocess the multiplex PCR reads, holding one entry per CDR3 protein. Here the sample spans about 350,000 distinct CDR3 sequences, approximately 13% being singletons. This entry belongs to a study of T cells in Graves' hyperthyroidism and ophthalmopathy. The CDR3 loop spans 14 amino acids. The germline CDR1 and CDR2 sequences are GTSNPN and SVGIG (reference sequence). Unmatched junction bases numbered 8, after V lost 3 bases and J lost 8 bases. Study findings and constraints: Blood also carried most thyroid clonotypes expanded above 0.001. A model of 13 V-J features distinguished ophthalmopathy from stable hyperthyroidism.

The receptor's source is a woman aged 25 to 39 with Graves' hyperthyroidism. What was sequenced was blood. This chain uses TRBV30 with TRBJ2-1, with 9 positions matching TRBD2. CDR3 bases: TGTGCCTGGAGGCTCTCCGGGACTAGCTATGAGCAGTTCTTC. It specifies CAWRLSGTSYEQFF.